What follows describes a single T cell receptor (beta chain). Its antigen is unidentified. Only in-frame clones appear in the TCRdb table, and some are missing; sequencing was by immunoSEQ multiplex PCR. The sample gives around 95,000 clones, around 82% of which show up once; roughly 0.85% is in the top ten. The record originates from a study of radiotherapy plus CTLA-4 blockade in lung cancer. Germline CDR1 and CDR2: SGHTA and FQGNSA. The CDR3 totals 14 residues. Trimming cost V 6 bases and J 4 bases, with 13 bases left between them. Study-level findings and limits: Response, reportedly, was best predicted by interferon-beta along with early blood T cell clone dynamics.

The chain couples TRBV7-2 to TRBJ1-3, with D tentatively TRBD1 (6 bases). Sequencing used peripheral blood, obtained from a patient treated with radiotherapy plus ipilimumab. The sequence was collected from a human donor with non-small cell lung cancer who had stable disease on radiotherapy plus ipilimumab. The CDR3 DNA reads TGTGCCAGCAGAATAGGGGGATCCGGAAACACCATATATTTT. Translating gives CASRIGGSGNTIYF.